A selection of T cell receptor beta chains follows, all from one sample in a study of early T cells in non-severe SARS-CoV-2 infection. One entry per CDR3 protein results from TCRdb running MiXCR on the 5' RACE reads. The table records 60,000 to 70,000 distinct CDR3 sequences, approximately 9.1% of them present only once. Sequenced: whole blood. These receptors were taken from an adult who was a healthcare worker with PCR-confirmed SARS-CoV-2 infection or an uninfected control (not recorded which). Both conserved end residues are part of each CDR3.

CDR3: CASSLAGTSVLYEQYF; V: TRBV7-8
CDR3: CAWTNLLIFDRDTNTEAFF; V: TRBV30
CDR3: CASSTYLQTQYF; V: TRBV2
CDR3: CASSPGAGKETQYF; V: TRBV9
CDR3: CASSFGQDQPQHF; V: TRBV7-2
CDR3: CASSPTFGQGPTYNEQFF; V: TRBV5-1
CDR3: CASSPPGNYGYTF; V: TRBV18
CDR3: CSARDWGLATYEQYF; V: TRBV20-1
CDR3: CASSLRGDQPQHF; V: TRBV12-3/TRBV12-4
CDR3: CSVTKRVSTDTQYF; V: TRBV29-1
CDR3: CASSQQPGLAGPQFF; V: TRBV4-2
CDR3: CASRRSDLTDTQYF; V: TRBV12-3/TRBV12-4
CDR3: CSVLAGGREQYF; V: TRBV29-1
CDR3: CSASGRTSSYNEQFF; V: TRBV20-1
CDR3: CASSLVPGENTIYF; V: TRBV5-1
CDR3: CASSGPPRSTDTQYF; V: TRBV9
CDR3: CASSHPGEEGTDTQYF; V: TRBV7-2
CDR3: CASSPGGGRWETQYF; V: TRBV5-4
CDR3: CASSLYFYNEQFF; V: TRBV5-5
CDR3: CASSPDSGETQYF; V: TRBV18
CDR3: CASSLGDPFTDTQYF; V: TRBV27
CDR3: CASSLAVSESTDTQYF; V: TRBV5-1
CDR3: CSATGGTGGDNQPQHF; V: TRBV20-1
CDR3: CATGGGNEQFF; V: TRBV10-3
CDR3: CASSPSPQVGYGYTF; V: TRBV18
CDR3: CASTRERDEKLFF; V: TRBV2
CDR3: CASSPQGRDYGYTF; V: TRBV18
CDR3: CASSVAPAGTGELFF; V: TRBV9
CDR3: CASSQVGLASNEQFF; V: TRBV4-1